The next 17 T cell receptor beta chains were all read from a single sample in a study of blood T cell repertoires in COVID-19. The table came from immunoSEQ multiplex PCR; TCRdb's copy has only in-frame clones and leaves some out. The repertoire has around 200,000 clones, 75% to 90% of them found once; the top ten carry 4% to 5.5%. The source material was peripheral blood. The receptors originated from a human donor in a cohort sampled during active COVID-19.

The chain joins TRBV7-6 to TRBJ2-7, with 12 bases aligning to TRBD2. CDR1 and CDR2 (germline): SGHVS, FNYEAQ. CDR3 length: 16 amino acids. The junction had 6 bases not matched to a gene; V was cut back by 1 base and J by 5 bases. In nucleotides, the CDR3 is TGTGCCAGCAGCTTAGGGGGGGCTAGCGGGAGGGACGAGCAGTACTTC. Its protein product is CASSLGGASGRDEQYF. The whole variable domain, filled in from reference TRBV7-6 and TRBJ2-7, reads GAGVSQSPRYKVTKRGQDVALRCDPISGHVSLYWYRQALGQGPEFLTYFNYEAQQDKSGLPNDRFSAERPEGSISTLTIQRTEQRDSAMYRCASSLGGASGRDEQYFGPGTRLTVT.

The CDR3 loop reads CASSEQARQRSEKLFF. The CDR3 DNA sequence: TGTGCCAGCAGTGAGCAAGCTAGACAGAGGAGTGAAAAACTGTTTTTT. This sequence joins TRBV6-1 and TRBJ1-4; perhaps TRBD1 as D (5 bases). This CDR3 comprises 16 residues. Germline values: CDR1 MNHNS, CDR2 SASEGT. V lost 3 bases to trimming and J lost 7 bases, with 18 bases between them.

The chain is built from TRBV6-5 and TRBJ1-1, with D perhaps TRBD1 (5 bases). V shed 6 bases and J shed 4 bases, with 12 bases lying between them. Germline CDR1 is MNHEY and CDR2 is SVGAGI. This CDR3 is 13 amino acids long. The DNA of the CDR3 is TGTGCCAGCAGAACCCAGGGTATCACTGAAGCTTTCTTT. Its protein product is CASRTQGITEAFF.

The genes are TRBV18 and TRBJ2-1; TRBD2 matches at 10 bases. Trimming took 6 bases from V and 6 from J; bases not matched to a gene: 8. CDR1 is KGHSH and CDR2 is LQKENI in the germline V gene. The CDR3 runs to 15 residues. The CDR3 region is CASSPSGRSFNEQFF. Here the CDR3 DNA reads TGTGCCAGCTCCCCTAGCGGGAGATCATTCAATGAGCAGTTCTTC.

Only a few counts were recorded for this clone. The chain combines TRBV5-4 with TRBJ2-7; TRBD2 might be the D (6 bases). Trimming shortened V by 0 bases and J by 5 bases, and 9 bases separated the two germline ends. The CDR3 is 13 residues long. Germline V gene lookup returns CDR1 SGHNT and CDR2 YYREEE (reference sequence). CDR3 amino acids: CASSLATGDEQYF. The CDR3 nucleotides read TGTGCCAGCAGCTTGGCCACGGGGGACGAGCAGTACTTC.

The chain carries TRBV20-1 and TRBJ2-7; D uncertain. The CDR3 has 9 residues. Germline CDR1 and CDR2: DFQATT and SNEGSKA (reference sequence). With 4 bases removed from V and 7 bases from J, the gap between germline ends came to 5 bases. As DNA, the CDR3 is TGCAGTGCTACTCGGGAGCAGTACTTC. Residues: CSATREQYF.

The rearrangement uses TRBV7-9 and TRBJ1-1; D is uncertain. Germline loops: CDR1 SEHNR, CDR2 FQNEAQ (reference sequence). CDR3 length: 14 residues. V was pared by 5 bases and J by 2 bases, with 12 bases between. The CDR3, as DNA: TGTGCCAGCAGCCCCATGGCCGCCAACACTGAAGCTTTCTTT. It encodes CASSPMAANTEAFF.

The chain's CDR3 is CASSSRLQETQYF. The CDR3 DNA follows: TGTGCCAGCAGCTCACGACTTCAAGAGACCCAGTACTTC. The chain carries TRBV9 and TRBJ2-5, with D unclear. There are 13 residues in the CDR3. Trimming stripped 4 bases from V and 2 bases from J, with 9 bases between. The germline V gene has CDR1 SGDLS and CDR2 YYNGEE.

The V call is TRBV24-1, the J call TRBJ2-7, with 11 bases matching TRBD2. Looked up from germline, CDR1 is KGHDR and CDR2 is SFDVKD. V trimming: 3 bases; J trimming: 1 base; junction bases outside the gene matches: 7. The CDR3 spans 17 residues. CDR3 amino acids: CATSDAQGTSGSYEQYF. The CDR3 nucleotides are TGTGCCACCAGTGATGCACAAGGGACTAGCGGTTCCTACGAGCAGTACTTC.

The chain carries TRBV7-2 and TRBJ2-7, with a possible D match to TRBD1 (7 bases). V lost 0 bases and J 6 bases, leaving 12 bases between the germline ends. The CDR3 contains 14 residues. Germline CDR1 reads SGHTA; CDR2 reads FQGNSA. CDR3 sequence: CASSLATGEVEQYF. CDR3 bases: TGTGCCAGCAGCTTAGCCACAGGGGAGGTCGAGCAGTACTTC. Full variable domain (remainder filled in from reference TRBV7-2 and TRBJ2-7): GAGVSQSPSNKVTEKGKDVELRCDPISGHTALYWYRQSLGQGLEFLIYFQGNSAPDKSGLPSDRFSAERTGGSVSTLTIQRTQQEDSAVYLCASSLATGEVEQYFGPGTRLTVT.

The rearrangement uses TRBV3-1 (or the pseudogene TRBV3-2) and TRBJ1-1; D unresolved. In germline, CDR1 is LGHDT, CDR2 YNNKEL (reference sequence). V lost 4 bases and J 8 bases, leaving 14 bases between the germline ends. The CDR3 length is 13 residues. The CDR3 is CASSRVPGKEAFF. The CDR3 DNA reads TGTGCCAGCAGCCGAGTACCGGGAAAAGAAGCTTTCTTT.

The chain employs TRBV15 and TRBJ1-5, with D possibly TRBD1 on 5 matching bases. With 0 bases removed from V and 4 bases from J, the gap between germline ends came to 13 bases. The germline CDR1 and CDR2 sequences are LNHNV and YYDKDF (reference sequence). This CDR3 comprises 16 residues. The CDR3 sequence is CATSRDRQGMNQPQHF. The CDR3 DNA follows: TGTGCCACCAGCAGAGATCGTCAGGGTATGAATCAGCCCCAGCATTTT. Full variable domain (remainder filled in from reference TRBV15 and TRBJ1-5): DAMVIQNPRYQVTQFGKPVTLSCSQTLNHNVMYWYQQKSSQAPKLLFHYYDKDFNNEADTPDNFQSRRPNTSFCFLDIRSPGLGDTAMYLCATSRDRQGMNQPQHFGDGTRLSIL.

The chain is built from TRBV7-2 and TRBJ2-7, with 9 bases matching TRBD2. V was clipped by 1 base and J by 1 base; unmatched bases: 5. The CDR3 has 16 residues. Germline CDR1 SGHTA, CDR2 FQGNSA. Here the CDR3 DNA reads TGTGCCAGCAGCTTAGGCGGGACTAGCAGATCCTACGAGCAGTACTTC. It encodes CASSLGGTSRSYEQYF.

The V gene is TRBV28, the J gene TRBJ1-1; no definite D call. V gave up 5 bases and J gave up 6 bases, with 19 bases separating them. Per the germline V gene, CDR1 is MDHEN and CDR2 is SYDVKM. This CDR3 comprises 15 residues. This CDR3 reads CASSPSDSIKAEAFF. The CDR3 nucleotides read TGTGCCAGCAGTCCCTCGGACTCAATTAAGGCTGAAGCTTTCTTT.

This chain links TRBV4-2 with TRBJ1-1; D is uncertain. Germline loops: CDR1 LGHNA, CDR2 YNFKEQ. The CDR3 extends over 15 amino acids. V was shortened by 0 bases and J by 0 bases, with 8 bases between the two germline ends. CDR3 in amino acids: CASSQDLSVNTEAFF. The DNA of the CDR3 is TGTGCCAGCAGCCAAGATCTGTCAGTGAACACTGAAGCTTTCTTT.

This clone came up many times. The CDR3 reads CASSLDGNPYEQYF. CDR3 bases: TGTGCCAGCAGTTTGGACGGGAACCCCTACGAGCAGTACTTC. V usage is TRBV27 and J usage is TRBJ2-7; weak D call: TRBD2 (5 bases). The CDR3 consists of 14 residues. Trimming stripped 3 bases from V and 2 bases from J, with 11 bases between. From germline, CDR1 is MNHEY and CDR2 SMNVEV (reference sequence).

The CDR3 DNA is TGTGCCAGCAGTTCCCGGGGGTTTTCCTCCTACGAGCAGTACTTC. Amino acids: CASSSRGFSSYEQYF. V gene TRBV6-2 or TRBV6-3 combines with J gene TRBJ2-7, with a tentative D call TRBD2 (6 bases). Trimming took 4 bases from V and 0 from J, leaving 13 bases between them. The CDR3 runs 15 residues. The germline CDR1 and CDR2 sequences are MNHEY and SVGEGT.